Only a few counts were recorded for the clone carrying this TCR beta chain. This specimen belongs to a study of blood T cell repertoires in COVID-19. Study-wide background: COVID-19 samples, acute and convalescent, were from the United States, Italy and Spain. From T cells, B-cell-depleted T cells, or PBMCs came the material, which was cDNA or gDNA.

This CDR3 is built from 17 residues. Germline CDR1 and CDR2: SGHNT and YENEEA. Losses at the gene ends were 3 bases for V and 8 bases for J; bases not matched to a gene: 15. In the authors' workflow: From reference gene primer amplification, estimates of nucleated cell counts were derived. Only in-frame clones appear in the TCRdb table, and some are missing; sequencing was by immunoSEQ multiplex PCR. D and trimming come from the DNA, and the V and J calls and clone size come from that table. Among over 90,000 clones listed, over 75% were seen once. Input material: peripheral blood. The chain joins TRBV11-3 to TRBJ2-5; 10 nucleotides agree with TRBD2. This sequence originates from a human donor in a cohort sampled during active or convalescent COVID-19. In DNA, the CDR3 is TGTGCCAGCAGCTTCGTGGGCCTAGCGGGGGAGAGGGGAACCCAGTACTTC. This sequence encodes CASSFVGLAGERGTQYF.